The present T cell receptor beta chain was sequenced within a study of early T cells in non-severe SARS-CoV-2 infection. Researchers tagged individual cDNA molecules with unique molecular identifiers. TCRdb analysed the 5' RACE reads with MiXCR anew, one entry per CDR3 protein. This table holds around 98,000 distinct CDR3 sequences, around 10% found once. Germline V lookup: CDR1 SEHNR, CDR2 FQNEAQ (reference sequence). V was trimmed by 4 bases and J by 3 bases, leaving 8 bases between them. This CDR3 is built from 13 residues. The sequence was obtained from an adult who was a healthcare worker with PCR-confirmed SARS-CoV-2 infection or an uninfected control (not recorded which). Sequences were obtained from whole blood. V gene TRBV7-9 combines with J gene TRBJ2-3; no clear D. CDR3 sequence: CASSSLGTDTQYF. The CDR3 nucleotides read TGTGCCAGCAGCTCCCTAGGGACAGATACGCAGTATTTT.